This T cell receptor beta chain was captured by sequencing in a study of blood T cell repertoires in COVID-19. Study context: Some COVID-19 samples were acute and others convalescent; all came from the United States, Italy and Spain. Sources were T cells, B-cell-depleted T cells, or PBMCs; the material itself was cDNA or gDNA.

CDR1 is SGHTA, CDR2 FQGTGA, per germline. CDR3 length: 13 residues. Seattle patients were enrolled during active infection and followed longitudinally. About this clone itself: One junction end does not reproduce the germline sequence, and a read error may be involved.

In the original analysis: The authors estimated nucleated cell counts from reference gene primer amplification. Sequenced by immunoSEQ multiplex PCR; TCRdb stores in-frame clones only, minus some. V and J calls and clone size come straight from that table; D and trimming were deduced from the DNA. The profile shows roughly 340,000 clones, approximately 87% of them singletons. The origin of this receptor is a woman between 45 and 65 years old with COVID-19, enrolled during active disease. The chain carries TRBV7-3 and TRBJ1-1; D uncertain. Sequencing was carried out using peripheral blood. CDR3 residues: CASSLDTNTETFF. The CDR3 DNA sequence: TGTGCCAGCAGCTTAGACACAAACACTGAAACTTTCTTT.